The 16 T cell receptor beta chains below were found in one sample sequenced in a study of cytomegalovirus exposure and HLA in healthy donors. 60 Vbeta and 13 Jbeta primers were used in PCR. The method was immunoSEQ multiplex PCR; TCRdb's version includes in-frame clones alone and lacks a portion of them. The repertoire holds some 190,000 clones, with under 9.5% as singletons. What was sequenced was PBMCs. Receptors were obtained from a woman aged 25-40 years in good health and CMV-seropositive.

This rearrangement joins TRBV5-6 to TRBJ2-7; D is perhaps TRBD1 (6 bases). Germline assignment: CDR1 SGHDT and CDR2 YYEEEE. V lost 7 bases and J 2 bases, leaving 16 bases between the germline ends. The CDR3 spans 14 residues. CDR3 amino acids: CASGQLDSPYEQYF. In nucleotides, the CDR3 is TGTGCCAGCGGCCAACTGGACAGTCCCTACGAGCAGTACTTC.

The genes are TRBV5-1 and TRBJ2-1; the match to TRBD1 covers 8 bases. Germline CDR1 reads SGHRS; CDR2 reads YFSETQ. V dropped 4 bases and J dropped 4; count of bases not matched to a gene: 4. This CDR3 contains 14 residues. The chain's CDR3 is CASSTGTGYNEQFF. In DNA form, the CDR3 reads TGCGCCAGCAGCACCGGGACAGGATACAATGAGCAGTTCTTC.

V is TRBV5-5 and J is TRBJ1-5, with 7 positions matching TRBD1. J lost 2 bases, V lost 4 bases, and 6 bases had no gene match. Germline loops: CDR1 SGHKS, CDR2 YYEKEE (reference sequence). The CDR3 totals 15 residues. CDR3 in DNA: TGTGCCAGCAGCCCCCAGGGGGGCGGCAATCAGCCCCAGCATTTT. It yields the protein CASSPQGGGNQPQHF.

This clone came up a few times. The genes are TRBV7-6 and TRBJ1-4; 8 bases are a match to TRBD1. The CDR3 extends over 15 amino acids. Germline trimming cut 4 bases from V and 7 bases from J; bases unmatched to any gene: 8. Germline CDR1 reads SGHVS; CDR2 reads FNYEAQ. The CDR3 here is CASSSTDREGEKLFF. CDR3 bases: TGTGCCAGCAGCTCTACGGACAGGGAGGGTGAAAAACTGTTTTTT. Full variable domain (missing parts from reference TRBV7-6 and TRBJ1-4): GAGVSQSPRYKVTKRGQDVALRCDPISGHVSLYWYRQALGQGPEFLTYFNYEAQQDKSGLPNDRFSAERPEGSISTLTIQRTEQRDSAMYRCASSSTDREGEKLFFGSGTQLSVL.

This rearrangement joins TRBV5-1 to TRBJ2-7, with 8 bases matching TRBD1. The germline V gene encodes CDR1 SGHRS and CDR2 YFSETQ. Trimming took 8 bases from V and 3 from J; bases not matched to a gene: 10. CDR3 length equals 14 residues. The CDR3 is CARDIGQGIYEQYF. The CDR3 DNA follows: TGCGCCAGAGACATCGGACAGGGTATCTACGAGCAGTACTTC.

Note on this clone: The junction does not match germline at one end; this may be a read error. V usage is TRBV15 and J usage is TRBJ2-7, with D possibly matching TRBD1 (5 bases). CDR3 length: 12 residues. Germline CDR1 reads LNHNV; CDR2 reads YYDKDF (reference sequence). The CDR3 is CAISRAGYEQYF. CDR3 in DNA: TGTGCCATCAGCAGAGCAGGGTACGAGCAGTACTTC.

The chain uses TRBV5-1 and TRBJ2-3; D possibly corresponds to TRBD2 (5 bases). CDR3 size: 13 residues. Germline CDR1 reads SGHRS; CDR2 reads YFSETQ. Trimming left V 4 bases short and J 11 bases short, with 17 bases between. CDR3 DNA sequence: TGCGCCAGCAGCCCCCCTGAGGGCTTGGGGCAGTATTTT. This sequence encodes CASSPPEGLGQYF.

Only a few counts were recorded for this clone. The V gene is TRBV7-2, the J gene TRBJ2-7, with 12 bases fitting TRBD2. CDR3 length: 16 residues. The germline CDR1 and CDR2 sequences are SGHTA and FQGNSA. Trimming at V came to 5 bases and at J to 3 bases, leaving 8 bases not matched to a gene. The CDR3 nucleotides are TGTGCCAGCAGCCCAGAGGGACTAGCGGGTATCTACGAGCAGTACTTC. Translation: CASSPEGLAGIYEQYF.

This clone was detected a few times. This rearrangement joins TRBV5-1 to TRBJ2-2; 10 bases are a match to TRBD1. The junction had 6 bases not matched to a gene; V was cut back by 3 bases and J by 4 bases. Germline V gene lookup returns CDR1 SGHRS and CDR2 YFSETQ. This CDR3 contains 16 residues. The chain's CDR3 is CASSSRTGGRTGELFF. CDR3 in DNA: TGCGCCAGCAGCTCGCGGACAGGGGGGCGCACCGGGGAGCTGTTTTTT. Supplemented by reference TRBV5-1 and TRBJ2-2, the full variable domain reads KAGVTQTPRYLIKTRGQQVTLSCSPISGHRSVSWYQQTPGQGLQFLFEYFSETQRNKGNFPGRFSGRQFSNSRSEMNVSTLELGDSALYLCASSSRTGGRTGELFFGEGSRLTVL.

This clone came up a few times. This chain uses TRBV6-6 with TRBJ1-1; D not resolved. CDR1 and CDR2 from the germline V gene are MNHNY and SVGAGI (reference sequence). Trimming took 8 bases from V and 5 from J, leaving 9 bases between them. This CDR3 comprises 11 residues. Here the CDR3 DNA reads TGTGCCAGCGACGGCGGGACTGAAGCTTTCTTT. Its translation is CASDGGTEAFF.

The CDR3 is CARSSVLGWGLYNEQFF. In DNA form, the CDR3 reads TGTGCCAGAAGCTCCGTCCTGGGCTGGGGACTTTACAATGAGCAGTTCTTC. This rearrangement joins TRBV5-3 to TRBJ2-1, with D tentatively TRBD2 (6 bases). TRBV5-3 belongs to the ORF category, with a function that is uncertain. Trimming cost V 3 bases and J 4 bases, with 20 bases left between them. The CDR3 is 17 residues long.

V and J are TRBV15 and TRBJ1-5, with 12 bases matching TRBD1. Germline loops: CDR1 LNHNV, CDR2 YYDKDF (reference sequence). This CDR3 spans 18 amino acids. The ends lost 5 bases at V and 6 bases at J; junction bases unmatched: 14. The CDR3 nucleotides read TGTGCCACCAGCCCAGGGGGGACAGGGGGCCTTCGCAGTCAGCCCCAGCATTTT. Translating it yields CATSPGGTGGLRSQPQHF.

This clone was seen a handful of times. The J gene is TRBJ2-5, the V gene TRBV7-2, with D perhaps TRBD2 (5 bases). This CDR3 comprises 14 residues. Trimming took off 2 bases at V and 4 bases at J, with 11 bases between the two ends. Germline V gene sequence: CDR1 SGHTA, CDR2 FQGNSA. The CDR3 bases are TGTGCCAGCAGCTTACGTTTCGGGGTAGAGACCCAGTACTTC. Protein: CASSLRFGVETQYF.

This clone was counted a few times. This sequence joins TRBV19 and TRBJ1-5, with 7 bases fitting TRBD1. V was pared by 7 bases and J by 7 bases, with 13 bases of the junction left unmatched. This CDR3 is 15 amino acids long. Germline values: CDR1 LNHDA, CDR2 SQIVND (reference sequence). The CDR3 loop reads CASIPAQGIGQPQHF. For the CDR3, the DNA is TGTGCCAGTATCCCCGCACAGGGGATAGGGCAGCCCCAGCATTTT. The complete variable domain, with remaining parts taken from reference TRBV19 and TRBJ1-5, reads DGGITQSPKYLFRKEGQNVTLSCEQNLNHDAMYWYRQDPGQGLRLIYYSQIVNDFQKGDIAEGYSVSREKKESFPLTVTSAQKNPTAFYLCASIPAQGIGQPQHFGDGTRLSIL.

A few counts support this clone. The gene calls are TRBV30 and TRBJ2-7; 9 bases match TRBD1. From germline, CDR1 is GTSNPN and CDR2 SVGIG (reference sequence). V was pared by 2 bases and J by 4 bases, with 12 bases of the junction left unmatched. CDR3 size: 16 residues. CDR3 sequence reads: CAWSTKGTGIFYEQYF. CDR3 nucleotide sequence: TGTGCCTGGAGTACGAAGGGGACAGGGATATTTTACGAGCAGTACTTC.

This clone was seen more than once but under ten times. This chain connects TRBV14 to TRBJ2-5, with D perhaps matching TRBD2 (5 bases). Germline values: CDR1 SGHDN, CDR2 FVKESK. This CDR3 contains 13 residues. V was shortened by 4 bases and J by 5 bases, with 11 bases between the two germline ends. The CDR3 is CASSPLAPETQYF. The CDR3 nucleotides read TGTGCCAGCAGCCCGCTAGCTCCGGAGACCCAGTACTTC.